This TCR beta chain was captured in a study of control samples from healthy donors and cancer patients. Produced via immunoSEQ multiplex PCR; TCRdb's table is partial and in-frame only. The sample has tens of thousands of clones; 90% are singletons. The receptor was derived from a man in his 60s with colorectal cancer. Sequenced material: PBMCs.

In DNA form, the CDR3 reads TGTGCCAGCAGCTTAACCACCTTTCGTGGGGAGACCCAGTACTTC. It codes for CASSLTTFRGETQYF. This chain joins TRBV7-3 and TRBJ2-5, with D unclear. From germline, CDR1 is SGHTA and CDR2 FQGTGA. V lost 0 bases to trimming and J lost 5 bases, with 13 bases between them. This CDR3 has 15 residues.